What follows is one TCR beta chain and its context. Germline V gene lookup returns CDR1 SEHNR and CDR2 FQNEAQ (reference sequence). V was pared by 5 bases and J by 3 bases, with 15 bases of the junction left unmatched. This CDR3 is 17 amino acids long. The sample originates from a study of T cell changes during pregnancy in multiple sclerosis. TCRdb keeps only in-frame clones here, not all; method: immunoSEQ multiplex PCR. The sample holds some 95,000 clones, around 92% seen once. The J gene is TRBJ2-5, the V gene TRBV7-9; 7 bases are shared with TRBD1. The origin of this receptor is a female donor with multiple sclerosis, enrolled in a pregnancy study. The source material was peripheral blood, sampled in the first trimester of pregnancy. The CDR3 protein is CASSIIRPDRPKETQYF. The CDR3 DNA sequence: TGTGCCAGCAGCATCATTCGCCCGGACAGGCCTAAAGAGACCCAGTACTTC. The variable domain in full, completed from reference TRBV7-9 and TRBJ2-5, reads DTGVSQNPRHKITKRGQNVTFRCDPISEHNRLYWYRQTLGQGPEFLTYFQNEAQLEKSRLLSDRFSAERPKGSFSTLEIQRTEQGDSAMYLCASSIIRPDRPKETQYFGPGTRLLVL.